What follows describes a single TCR beta chain. The data were taken from a study of T cell changes during pregnancy in multiple sclerosis. Assay used: immunoSEQ multiplex PCR; TCRdb lists only in-frame clones, some missing. This sample yields tens of thousands of clones, of which 90% are seen a single time; approximately 12% belongs to the top ten. Trimming cost V 2 bases and J 0 bases, with 8 bases left between them. The CDR3 loop spans 13 amino acids. CDR1 is GTSNPN and CDR2 is SVGIG in the germline V gene (reference sequence). The chain employs TRBV30 and TRBJ2-7; D is unresolved. The sequence was collected from a female donor with multiple sclerosis, enrolled in a pregnancy study. This specimen consisted of CD8+ T cells from peripheral blood mononuclear cells, obtained in the first trimester of pregnancy. This chain's CDR3 is CAWSPQRSYEQYF. DNA of the CDR3: TGTGCCTGGAGTCCTCAGCGCTCCTACGAGCAGTACTTC. Full variable domain (missing parts from reference TRBV30 and TRBJ2-7): SQTIHQWPATLVQPVGSPLSLECTVEGTSNPNLYWYRQAAGRGLQLLFYSVGIGQISSEVPQNLSASRPQDRQFILSSKKLLLSDSGFYLCAWSPQRSYEQYFGPGTRLTVT.